Listed here is a single T cell receptor beta chain. This sample was included in a study of T cell repertoires in urothelial bladder cancer. Assay used: immunoSEQ multiplex PCR; TCRdb lists only in-frame clones, some missing. The repertoire holds some 2,500 clones, with around two thirds as singletons. Germline V gene sequence: CDR1 MNHNS, CDR2 SASEGT. The J segment lost 2 bases and the V segment lost 9 bases, leaving 8 bases of the junction unmatched. This CDR3 is 14 amino acids long. The rearrangement links TRBV6-1 to TRBJ2-5; 8 bases match TRBD2. The origin of this receptor is a human donor with a benign inflammatory bladder lesion. What was sequenced was bladder tissue. The CDR3 region is CASGTRSAQETQYF. DNA for the CDR3: TGTGCCAGTGGGACTAGGAGTGCACAAGAGACCCAGTACTTC.